This T cell receptor (beta chain) was identified in a study of blood T cell repertoires in COVID-19. Study-wide background: There were acute and convalescent COVID-19 samples, and they came from the United States, Italy and Spain. In each case, the material was cDNA or gDNA derived from T cells, B-cell-depleted T cells, or PBMCs.

Original analysis: By means of reference gene primer amplification, nucleated cell counts were estimated. Using immunoSEQ multiplex PCR, the repertoire was profiled, and TCRdb retains in-frame clones only, with some absent. V and J calls and clone size are as listed in that table; D and trimming were resolved from the DNA. This sample has some 200,000 clones, with 75% to 90% found just once. The clonotype comes from a middle-aged woman with acute or convalescent COVID-19. Sequenced input: peripheral blood.

CDR3 sequence (DNA): TGTGCCAGCAGCCCGCAGAGGTACTCTGGAAACACCATATATTTT. It translates to CASSPQRYSGNTIYF. The genes are TRBV7-2 and TRBJ1-3; D ambiguous. The ends were cut back, 5 bases at V and 0 bases at J, with 11 bases in the middle. The germline V gene encodes CDR1 SGHTA and CDR2 FQGNSA. The CDR3 has 15 amino acids.